These 19 T cell receptor beta chains came from one sample sequenced in a study of OX40 agonist ivuxolimab in advanced cancers. Only in-frame clones appear in the TCRdb table, and some are missing; sequencing was by immunoSEQ multiplex PCR. This sample has some 60,000 clones, with around 83% found just once. The material was CD4+ or CD8+ T cells sorted from blood, obtained in a trial of the OX40 agonist ivuxolimab. The receptors come from an adult with an advanced solid tumor such as melanoma, head and neck, liver or kidney cancer.

This rearrangement joins TRBV9 to TRBJ1-4; tentatively, D is TRBD1 (5 bases). V lost 4 bases to trimming and J lost 8 bases, with 15 bases between them. The germline gives CDR1 SGDLS, CDR2 YYNGEE. The CDR3 is 14 residues long. In nucleotides, the CDR3 is TGTGCCAGCAGCTCCCTCGGGGCGCGAGAAAAACTGTTTTTT. This gives the protein CASSSLGAREKLFF. Based on the CDR3 plus reference TRBV9 and TRBJ1-4, the full variable domain is DSGVTQTPKHLITATGQRVTLRCSPRSGDLSVYWYQQSLDQGLQFLIQYYNGEERAKGNILERFSAQQFPDLHSELNLSSLELGDSALYFCASSSLGAREKLFFGSGTQLSVL.

This chain joins TRBV5-1 and TRBJ2-3; D gene ambiguous. Trimming took 5 bases from V and 5 from J, leaving 21 bases between them. The CDR3 spans 16 residues. Germline CDR1 and CDR2: SGHRS and YFSETQ. The CDR3 DNA reads as TGCGCCAGCAGTCAAGGGCAGAGTCCAGAACTAGATACGCAGTATTTT. It codes for CASSQGQSPELDTQYF.

The chain has TRBV18 and TRBJ1-3; D remains unclear. V dropped 6 bases and J dropped 0 bases, with 9 bases sitting between them. CDR1 and CDR2 from the germline V gene are KGHSH and LQKENI. This CDR3 has 14 amino acids. The CDR3 here is CASSFASSGNTIYF. DNA of the CDR3: TGTGCCAGCTCCTTCGCCAGCTCTGGAAACACCATATATTTT.

The chain carries TRBV7-9 and TRBJ1-2; 7 positions agree with TRBD1. Germline CDR1 reads SEHNR; CDR2 reads FQNEAQ (reference sequence). V lost 5 bases, J lost 5 bases, and 5 bases stayed unmatched. CDR3 size: 13 residues. The CDR3 is CASSTGTAYGYTF. For the CDR3, the DNA is TGTGCCAGCAGCACCGGGACAGCGTATGGCTACACCTTC.

This chain links TRBV7-8 with TRBJ1-1, with D possibly TRBD1 on 6 matching bases. V lost 2 bases and J 1 base, leaving 8 bases between the germline ends. The CDR3 extends over 14 amino acids. Germline loops: CDR1 SGHVS, CDR2 FQNEAQ. The CDR3 spells CASSLRTENTEAFF. CDR3 DNA: TGTGCCAGCAGCTTACGGACAGAGAACACTGAAGCTTTCTTT.

V usage is TRBV11-1 and J usage is TRBJ2-1; 8 bases are shared with TRBD1. The trim removed 3 bases at V and 4 bases at J, leaving 2 bases unmatched. Looked up from germline, CDR1 is SGHAT and CDR2 is FQDESV (reference sequence). The CDR3 extends over 14 amino acids. The DNA for the CDR3 is TGTGCCAGCAGCTTCACAGGGGGATACAATGAGCAGTTCTTC. Translation: CASSFTGGYNEQFF.

The chain combines TRBV25-1 with TRBJ1-2; D uncertain. CDR3 size: 13 residues. The V end lost 1 base, the J end lost 8 bases, and 11 bases lay between the germline ends. CDR1 is MGHDK, CDR2 SYGVNS, per germline. CDR3 sequence: CASSESLAGGYTF. CDR3 sequence (DNA): TGTGCCAGCAGTGAATCACTCGCTGGCGGCTACACCTTC.

V is TRBV28 and J is TRBJ1-2; weak D call: TRBD1 (6 bases). V gave up 10 bases and J gave up 4 bases, with 10 bases separating them. Germline CDR1 reads MDHEN; CDR2 reads SYDVKM. The CDR3 has 11 amino acids. In DNA form, the CDR3 reads TGTGCCATCGGACAGCTCTATGGCTACACCTTC. Translating it yields CAIGQLYGYTF.

Only one count was recorded for this clone. J is TRBJ2-7 and V is TRBV5-1, with 8 nucleotides matching TRBD2. CDR3 length: 13 residues. The germline CDR1 and CDR2 sequences are SGHRS and YFSETQ. With V trimmed by 7 bases and J by 4 bases, 7 bases remained unmatched. CDR3 in DNA: TGCGCCAGCCGCGCGGGGGGTTTATACGAGCAGTACTTC. This sequence encodes CASRAGGLYEQYF. The variable domain in full, completed from reference TRBV5-1 and TRBJ2-7, reads KAGVTQTPRYLIKTRGQQVTLSCSPISGHRSVSWYQQTPGQGLQFLFEYFSETQRNKGNFPGRFSGRQFSNSRSEMNVSTLELGDSALYLCASRAGGLYEQYFGPGTRLTVT.

The chain joins TRBV23-1 to TRBJ2-7, with 7 bases identical to TRBD1. TRBV23-1 counts as an open reading frame of uncertain function. There are 13 residues in the CDR3. V lost 5 bases, J lost 5 bases, and 6 bases stayed unmatched. For the CDR3, the DNA is TGCGCCAGCAGTTGGACAGGAGAACACGAGCAGTACTTC. Translating gives CASSWTGEHEQYF.

This clone has just a few counts. The chain joins TRBV5-1 to TRBJ2-2; 7 bases agree with TRBD1. The junction had 7 bases not matched to a gene; V was cut back by 3 bases and J by 2 bases. This CDR3 contains 16 residues. CDR1 is SGHRS and CDR2 is YFSETQ in the germline V gene. CDR3 coding DNA: TGCGCCAGCAGCTCGGGACAGACCGCAAACACCGGGGAGCTGTTTTTT. This sequence encodes CASSSGQTANTGELFF.

The genes are TRBV6-9 and TRBJ2-1, with D maybe TRBD1 (5 bases). The CDR3 extends over 11 amino acids. Germline V gene lookup returns CDR1 MNHGY and CDR2 SVAAGI. V shed 7 bases and J shed 13 bases, with 14 bases lying between them. The DNA for the CDR3 is TGTGCCAGCACCCCACAGGTCCGACAGTTCTTC. Protein sequence: CASTPQVRQFF.

V gene TRBV7-2 combines with J gene TRBJ1-1, with no clear D. V shed 6 bases and J shed 1 base, with 21 bases lying between them. The CDR3 has 17 residues. Per the germline V gene, CDR1 is SGHTA and CDR2 is FQGNSA. CDR3 region: CASSPTPVREGNTEAFF. CDR3 coding DNA: TGTGCCAGCAGTCCCACTCCAGTCCGGGAAGGGAACACTGAAGCTTTCTTT. The full variable domain, in which reference TRBV7-2 and TRBJ1-1 provide the parts outside the CDR3, is GAGVSQSPSNKVTEKGKDVELRCDPISGHTALYWYRQSLGQGLEFLIYFQGNSAPDKSGLPSDRFSAERTGGSVSTLTIQRTQQEDSAVYLCASSPTPVREGNTEAFFGQGTRLTVV.

Points on this clone: The same CDR3 is also encoded by other DNA sequences in this sample. The chain has TRBV29-1 and TRBJ2-4, with D uncertain. V lost 4 bases, J lost 6 bases, and 13 bases lay in between. The CDR3 extends over 13 amino acids. Looked up from germline, CDR1 is SQVTM and CDR2 is ANQGSEA. In nucleotides, the CDR3 is TGCAGCGTTGCGGCAGCCCGCCTAAACATTCAGTACTTC. Protein sequence: CSVAAARLNIQYF. Variable domain in full (rest from reference TRBV29-1 and TRBJ2-4): SAVISQKPSRDICQRGTSLTIQCQVDSQVTMMFWYRQQPGQSLTLIATANQGSEATYESGFVIDKFPISRPNLTFSTLTVSNMSPEDSSIYLCSVAAARLNIQYFGAGTRLSVL.

The chain links TRBV11-2 to TRBJ2-1, with 8 bases fitting TRBD2. After removal of 1 base from V and 4 bases from J, the junction contained 9 bases not matched to a gene. In germline, CDR1 is SGHAT, CDR2 FQNNGV. The CDR3 contains 17 residues. The chain's CDR3 is CASSLVVSSGGYNEQFF. The CDR3 DNA reads as TGTGCCAGCAGCTTAGTCGTCTCGAGCGGGGGTTACAATGAGCAGTTCTTC.

The chain employs TRBV28 and TRBJ2-4; possible D gene TRBD1, 6 bases. The ends were cut back, 8 bases at V and 5 bases at J, with 16 bases in the middle. CDR3 length: 14 residues. Germline lookup yields CDR1 MDHEN and CDR2 SYDVKM. This CDR3 reads CASGTPQGENIQYF. The CDR3 nucleotides read TGTGCCAGCGGCACTCCACAGGGTGAAAACATTCAGTACTTC.

For the CDR3, the DNA is TGCGCCAGCAGCCCTCGGCGCGGAAGCACAGATACGCAGTATTTT. Protein sequence: CASSPRRGSTDTQYF. The genes are TRBV4-1 and TRBJ2-3; D is ambiguous. Trimming left V 4 bases short and J 0 bases short, with 11 bases between. CDR1 MGHRA and CDR2 YSYEKL come from the germline V gene. This CDR3 is built from 15 residues.

The V gene is TRBV7-9, the J gene TRBJ1-4, with 9 positions matching TRBD1. CDR1 and CDR2 from the germline V gene are SEHNR and FQNEAQ (reference sequence). CDR3 length: 14 amino acids. V shed 3 bases and J 12 bases; nucleotides not matched to a gene: 8. CDR3 in amino acids: CASSLAGTGLELFF. In DNA, the CDR3 is TGTGCCAGCAGCTTGGCCGGGACAGGGTTGGAACTGTTTTTT.

This rearrangement joins TRBV5-4 to TRBJ2-1; D ambiguous. This CDR3 region has 11 residues. Trimming shortened V by 0 bases and J by 12 bases, and 7 bases separated the two germline ends. Germline loops: CDR1 SGHNT, CDR2 YYREEE (reference sequence). The CDR3 bases are TGTGCCAGCAGCTTGGAAGAGAGGCAGTTCTTC. This encodes CASSLEERQFF.